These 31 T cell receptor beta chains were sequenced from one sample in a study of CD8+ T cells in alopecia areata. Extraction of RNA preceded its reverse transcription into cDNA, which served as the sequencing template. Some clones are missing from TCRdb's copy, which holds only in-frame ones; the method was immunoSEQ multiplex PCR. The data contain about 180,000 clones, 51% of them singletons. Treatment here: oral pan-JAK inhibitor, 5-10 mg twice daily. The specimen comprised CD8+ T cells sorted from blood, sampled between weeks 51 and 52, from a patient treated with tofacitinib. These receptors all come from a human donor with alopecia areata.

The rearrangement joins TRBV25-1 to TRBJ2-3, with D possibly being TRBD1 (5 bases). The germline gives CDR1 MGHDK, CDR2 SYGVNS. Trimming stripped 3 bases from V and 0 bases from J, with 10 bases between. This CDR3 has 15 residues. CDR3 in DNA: TGTGCCAGCAGTGACCTCAGGGCTAGCACAGATACGCAGTATTTT. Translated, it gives CASSDLRASTDTQYF.

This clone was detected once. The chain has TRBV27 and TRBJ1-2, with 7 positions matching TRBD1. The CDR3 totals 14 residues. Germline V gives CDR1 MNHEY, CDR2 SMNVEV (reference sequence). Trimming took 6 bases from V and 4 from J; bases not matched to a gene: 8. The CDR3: CASRPTGLGYGYTF. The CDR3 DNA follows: TGTGCCAGCAGACCGACAGGGTTAGGCTATGGCTACACCTTC.

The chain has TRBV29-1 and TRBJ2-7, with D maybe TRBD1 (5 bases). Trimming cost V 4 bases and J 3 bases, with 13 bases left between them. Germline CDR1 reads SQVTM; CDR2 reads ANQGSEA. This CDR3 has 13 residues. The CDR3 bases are TGCAGCGTTGTTTCTTATGACAGCTACGAGCAGTACTTC. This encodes CSVVSYDSYEQYF.

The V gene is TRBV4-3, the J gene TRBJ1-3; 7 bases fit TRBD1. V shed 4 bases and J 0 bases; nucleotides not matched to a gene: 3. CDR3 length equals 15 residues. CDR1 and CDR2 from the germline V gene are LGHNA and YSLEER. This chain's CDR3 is CASSRNRGSGNTIYF. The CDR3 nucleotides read TGCGCCAGCAGCCGTAACAGGGGCTCTGGAAACACCATATATTTT.

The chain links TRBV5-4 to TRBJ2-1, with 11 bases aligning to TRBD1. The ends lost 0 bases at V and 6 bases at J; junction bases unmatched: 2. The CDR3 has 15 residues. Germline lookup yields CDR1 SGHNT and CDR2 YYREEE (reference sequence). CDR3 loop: CASSLAGQGGNEQFF. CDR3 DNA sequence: TGTGCCAGCAGCTTGGCGGGACAGGGGGGCAATGAGCAGTTCTTC.

The CDR3 sequence is CASSLRQGVEQYF. CDR3 DNA sequence: TGTGCCAGCAGTTTGCGGCAGGGCGTCGAGCAGTACTTC. J is TRBJ2-7 and V is TRBV27, with TRBD1 as a possible D gene (5 bases). The CDR3 length is 13 residues. Germline V gene sequence: CDR1 MNHEY, CDR2 SMNVEV (reference sequence). V was trimmed by 3 bases and J by 6 bases, leaving 12 bases between them.

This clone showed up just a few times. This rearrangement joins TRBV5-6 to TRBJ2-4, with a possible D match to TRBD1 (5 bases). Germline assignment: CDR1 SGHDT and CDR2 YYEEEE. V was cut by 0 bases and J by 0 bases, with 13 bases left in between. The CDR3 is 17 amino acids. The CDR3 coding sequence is TGTGCCAGCAGCTTGGCGGAACAGGCTATAGCCAAAAACATTCAGTACTTC. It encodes CASSLAEQAIAKNIQYF.

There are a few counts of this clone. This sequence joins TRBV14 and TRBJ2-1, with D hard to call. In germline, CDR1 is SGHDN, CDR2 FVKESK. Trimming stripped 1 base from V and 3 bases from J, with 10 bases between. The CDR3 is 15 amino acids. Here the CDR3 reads CASSQGSRNYNEQFF. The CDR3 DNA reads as TGTGCCAGCAGCCAAGGGTCCAGGAACTACAATGAGCAGTTCTTC.

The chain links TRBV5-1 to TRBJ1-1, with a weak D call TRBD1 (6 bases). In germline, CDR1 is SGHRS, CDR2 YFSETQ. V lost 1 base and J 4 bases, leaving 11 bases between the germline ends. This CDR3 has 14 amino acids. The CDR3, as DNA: TGCGCCAGCAGCTTGAGTGGACAGACCACTGAAGCTTTCTTT. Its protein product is CASSLSGQTTEAFF. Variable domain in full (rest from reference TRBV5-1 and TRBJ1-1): KAGVTQTPRYLIKTRGQQVTLSCSPISGHRSVSWYQQTPGQGLQFLFEYFSETQRNKGNFPGRFSGRQFSNSRSEMNVSTLELGDSALYLCASSLSGQTTEAFFGQGTRLTVV.

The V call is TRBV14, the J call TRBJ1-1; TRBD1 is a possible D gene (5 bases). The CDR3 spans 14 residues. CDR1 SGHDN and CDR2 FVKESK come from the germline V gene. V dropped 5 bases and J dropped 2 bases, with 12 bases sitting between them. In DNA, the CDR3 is TGTGCCAGCAGCTTCCGGACACTTAACACTGAAGCTTTCTTT. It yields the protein CASSFRTLNTEAFF. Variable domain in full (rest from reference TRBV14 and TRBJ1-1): EAGVTQFPSHSVIEKGQTVTLRCDPISGHDNLYWYRRVMGKEIKFLLHFVKESKQDESGMPNNRFLAERTGGTYSTLKVQPAELEDSGVYFCASSFRTLNTEAFFGQGTRLTVV.

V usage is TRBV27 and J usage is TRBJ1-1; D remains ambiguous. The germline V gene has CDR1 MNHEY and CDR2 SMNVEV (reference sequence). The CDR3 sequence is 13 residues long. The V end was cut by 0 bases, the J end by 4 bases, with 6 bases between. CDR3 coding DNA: TGTGCCAGCAGTTTATCGTGGCTCACTGAAGCTTTCTTT. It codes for CASSLSWLTEAFF.

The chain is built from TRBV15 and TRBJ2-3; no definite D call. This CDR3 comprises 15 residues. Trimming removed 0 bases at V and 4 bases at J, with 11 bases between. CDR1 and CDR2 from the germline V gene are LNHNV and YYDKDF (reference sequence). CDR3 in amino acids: CATSRDFGSPDTQYF. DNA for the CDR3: TGTGCCACCAGCAGAGATTTCGGCAGCCCAGATACGCAGTATTTT.

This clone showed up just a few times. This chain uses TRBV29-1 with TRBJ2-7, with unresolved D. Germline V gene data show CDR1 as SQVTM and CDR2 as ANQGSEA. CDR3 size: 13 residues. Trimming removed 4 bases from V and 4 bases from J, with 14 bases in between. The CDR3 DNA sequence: TGCAGCGTTGTTCTGGAGTCTACTTACGAGCAGTACTTC. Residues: CSVVLESTYEQYF.

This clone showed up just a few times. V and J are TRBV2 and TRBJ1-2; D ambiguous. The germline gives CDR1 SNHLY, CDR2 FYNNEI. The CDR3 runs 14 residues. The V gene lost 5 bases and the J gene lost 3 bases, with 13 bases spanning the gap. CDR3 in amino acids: CASSLRRSDYGYTF. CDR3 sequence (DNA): TGTGCCAGCAGTCTGAGACGCAGTGACTATGGCTACACCTTC.

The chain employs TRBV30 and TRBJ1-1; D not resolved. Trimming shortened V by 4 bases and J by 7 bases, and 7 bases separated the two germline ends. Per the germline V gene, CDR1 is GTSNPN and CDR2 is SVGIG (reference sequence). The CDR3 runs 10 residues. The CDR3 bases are TGTGCCTGGATCCCAGATGAAGCTTTCTTT. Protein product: CAWIPDEAFF.

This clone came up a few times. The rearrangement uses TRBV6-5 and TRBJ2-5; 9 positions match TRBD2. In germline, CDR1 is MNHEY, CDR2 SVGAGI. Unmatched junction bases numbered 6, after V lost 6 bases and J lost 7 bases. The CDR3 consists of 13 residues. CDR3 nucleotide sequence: TGTGCCAGCAGGGTAGCGGGGGTCGGGACCCAGTACTTC. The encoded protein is CASRVAGVGTQYF.

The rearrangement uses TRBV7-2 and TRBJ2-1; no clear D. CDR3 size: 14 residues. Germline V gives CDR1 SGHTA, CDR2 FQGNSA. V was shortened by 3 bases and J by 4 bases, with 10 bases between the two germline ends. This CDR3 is CASSLETDYNEQFF. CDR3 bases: TGTGCCAGCAGCTTGGAGACGGATTACAATGAGCAGTTCTTC.

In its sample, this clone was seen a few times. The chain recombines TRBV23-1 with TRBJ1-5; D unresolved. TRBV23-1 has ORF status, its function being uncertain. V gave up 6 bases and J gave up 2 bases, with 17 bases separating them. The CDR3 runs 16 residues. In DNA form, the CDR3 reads TGCGCCAGCAGGGCACTTTGGGGAAGGGGCAATCAGCCCCAGCATTTT. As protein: CASRALWGRGNQPQHF.

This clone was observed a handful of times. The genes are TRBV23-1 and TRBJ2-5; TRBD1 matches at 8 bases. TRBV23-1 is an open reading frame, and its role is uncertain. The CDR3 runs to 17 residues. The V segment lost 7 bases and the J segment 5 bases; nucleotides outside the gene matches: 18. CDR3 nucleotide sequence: TGCGCCAGCAAGATTGAGTTTAAGGGACAGGAGATGGAGACCCAGTACTTC. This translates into CASKIEFKGQEMETQYF.

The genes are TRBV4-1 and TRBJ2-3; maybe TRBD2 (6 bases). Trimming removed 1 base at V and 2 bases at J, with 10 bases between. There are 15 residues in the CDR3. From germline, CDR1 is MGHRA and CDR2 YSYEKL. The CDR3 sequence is CASSQAGGFTDTQYF. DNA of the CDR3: TGCGCCAGCAGCCAAGCTGGGGGGTTCACAGATACGCAGTATTTT.

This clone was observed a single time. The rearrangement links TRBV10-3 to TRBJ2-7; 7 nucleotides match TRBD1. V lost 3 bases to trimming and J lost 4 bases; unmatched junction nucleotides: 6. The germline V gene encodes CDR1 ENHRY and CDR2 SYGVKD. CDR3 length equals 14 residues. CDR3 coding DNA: TGTGCCATCAGTGAAAGAGGGGGCTATTACGAGCAGTACTTC. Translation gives CAISERGGYYEQYF.

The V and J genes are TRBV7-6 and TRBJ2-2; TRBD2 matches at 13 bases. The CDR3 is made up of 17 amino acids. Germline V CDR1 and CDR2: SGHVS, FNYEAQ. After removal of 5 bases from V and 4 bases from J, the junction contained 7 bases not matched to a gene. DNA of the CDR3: TGTGCCAGCAGCCCACTAGCGGGGGGGCCGAGCACCGGGGAGCTGTTTTTT. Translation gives CASSPLAGGPSTGELFF.

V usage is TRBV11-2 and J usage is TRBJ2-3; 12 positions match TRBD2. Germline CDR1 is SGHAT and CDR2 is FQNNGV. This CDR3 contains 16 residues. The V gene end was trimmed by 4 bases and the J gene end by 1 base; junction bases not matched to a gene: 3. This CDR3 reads CASSSRLAGGTDTQYF. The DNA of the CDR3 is TGTGCCAGCAGCTCAAGACTAGCGGGGGGCACAGATACGCAGTATTTT.

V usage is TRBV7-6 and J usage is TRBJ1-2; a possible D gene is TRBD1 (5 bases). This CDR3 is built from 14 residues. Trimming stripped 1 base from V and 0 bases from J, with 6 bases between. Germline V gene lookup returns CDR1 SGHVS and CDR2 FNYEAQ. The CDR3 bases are TGTGCCAGCAGCTTAGGAGGGGCTAACTATGGCTACACCTTC. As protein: CASSLGGANYGYTF.

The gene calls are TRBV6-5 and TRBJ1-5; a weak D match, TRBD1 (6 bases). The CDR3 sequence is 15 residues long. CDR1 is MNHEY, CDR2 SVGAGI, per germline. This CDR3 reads CATAVNAGDGQPQHF. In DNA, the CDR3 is TGTGCGACAGCAGTTAATGCAGGGGACGGTCAGCCCCAGCATTTT.

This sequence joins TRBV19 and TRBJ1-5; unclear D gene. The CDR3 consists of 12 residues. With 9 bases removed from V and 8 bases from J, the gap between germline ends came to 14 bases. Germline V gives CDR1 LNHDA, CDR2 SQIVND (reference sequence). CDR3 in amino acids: CASEGFVEPQHF. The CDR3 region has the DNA TGTGCCAGCGAGGGTTTCGTGGAGCCCCAGCATTTT.

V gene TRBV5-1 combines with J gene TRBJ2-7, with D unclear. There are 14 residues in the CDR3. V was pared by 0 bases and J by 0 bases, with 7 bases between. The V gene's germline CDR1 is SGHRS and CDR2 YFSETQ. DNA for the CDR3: TGCGCCAGCAGCTTGGAACGGAGCTCCTACGAGCAGTACTTC. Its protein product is CASSLERSSYEQYF.

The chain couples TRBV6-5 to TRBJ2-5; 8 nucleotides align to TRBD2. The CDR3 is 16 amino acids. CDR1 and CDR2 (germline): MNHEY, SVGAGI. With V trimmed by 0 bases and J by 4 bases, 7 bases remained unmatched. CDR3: CASSYSTGGGGETQYF. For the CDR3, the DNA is TGTGCCAGCAGTTACTCGACGGGAGGGGGGGGAGAGACCCAGTACTTC.

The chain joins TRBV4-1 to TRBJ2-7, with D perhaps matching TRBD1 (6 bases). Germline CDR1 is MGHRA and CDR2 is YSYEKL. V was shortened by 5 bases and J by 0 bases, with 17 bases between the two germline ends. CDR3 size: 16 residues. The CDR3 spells CASSLLGHLSSYEQYF. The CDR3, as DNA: TGCGCCAGCAGCTTATTGGGACATCTGAGCTCCTACGAGCAGTACTTC.

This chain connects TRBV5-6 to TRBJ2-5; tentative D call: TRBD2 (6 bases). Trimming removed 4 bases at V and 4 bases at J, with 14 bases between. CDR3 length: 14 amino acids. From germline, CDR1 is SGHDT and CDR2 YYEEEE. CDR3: CASSIGTLGETQYF. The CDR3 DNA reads TGTGCCAGCAGCATCGGGACTCTGGGAGAGACCCAGTACTTC.

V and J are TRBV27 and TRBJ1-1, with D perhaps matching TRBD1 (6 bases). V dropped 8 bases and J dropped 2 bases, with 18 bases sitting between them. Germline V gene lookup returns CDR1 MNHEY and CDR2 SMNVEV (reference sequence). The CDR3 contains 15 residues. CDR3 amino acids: CASGWVGGLNTEAFF. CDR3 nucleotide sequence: TGTGCCAGCGGTTGGGTCGGGGGCTTAAACACTGAAGCTTTCTTT.